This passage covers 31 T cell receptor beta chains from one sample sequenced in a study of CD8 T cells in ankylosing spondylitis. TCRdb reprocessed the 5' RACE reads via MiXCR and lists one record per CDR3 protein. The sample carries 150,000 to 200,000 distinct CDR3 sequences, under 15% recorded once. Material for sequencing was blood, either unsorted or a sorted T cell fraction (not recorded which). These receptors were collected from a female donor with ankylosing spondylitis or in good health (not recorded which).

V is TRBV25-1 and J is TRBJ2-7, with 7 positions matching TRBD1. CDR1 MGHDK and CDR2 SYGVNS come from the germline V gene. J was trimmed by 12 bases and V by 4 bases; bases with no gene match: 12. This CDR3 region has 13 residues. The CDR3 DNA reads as TGTGCCAGCAGTGGGGACAGCTCCCGGGGTCTGTACTTC. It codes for CASSGDSSRGLYF.

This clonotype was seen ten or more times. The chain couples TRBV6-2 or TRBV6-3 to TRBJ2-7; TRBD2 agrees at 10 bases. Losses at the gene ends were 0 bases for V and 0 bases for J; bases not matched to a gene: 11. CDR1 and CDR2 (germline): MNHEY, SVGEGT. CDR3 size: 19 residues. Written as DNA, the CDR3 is TGTGCCAGCAGTTACTCCACTAGCGGGACCACTAGGAGCTCCTACGAGCAGTACTTC. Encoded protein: CASSYSTSGTTRSSYEQYF.

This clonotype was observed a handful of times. CDR3 loop: CSAWRETQYF. The CDR3 DNA follows: TGCAGCGCGTGGCGAGAGACCCAGTACTTC. The gene calls are TRBV29-1 and TRBJ2-5; D not certain. This CDR3 comprises 10 residues. The germline V and J ends were trimmed by 7 bases and 4 bases, with 7 bases remaining between them. CDR1 is SQVTM and CDR2 is ANQGSEA in the germline V gene. Filled out from reference TRBV29-1 and TRBJ2-5, the complete variable domain reads SAVISQKPSRDICQRGTSLTIQCQVDSQVTMMFWYRQQPGQSLTLIATANQGSEATYESGFVIDKFPISRPNLTFSTLTVSNMSPEDSSIYLCSAWRETQYFGPGTRLLVL.

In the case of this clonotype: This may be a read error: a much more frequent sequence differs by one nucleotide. The CDR3 region is CATSDTRGGGQYF. The DNA of the CDR3 is TGTGCCACCAGTGATACCAGGGGCGGAGGGCAGTACTTC. The genes are TRBV24-1 and TRBJ2-7; maybe TRBD1 (6 bases). From germline, CDR1 is KGHDR and CDR2 SFDVKD. Trimming took 3 bases from V and 9 from J, leaving 14 bases between them. The CDR3 spans 13 residues.

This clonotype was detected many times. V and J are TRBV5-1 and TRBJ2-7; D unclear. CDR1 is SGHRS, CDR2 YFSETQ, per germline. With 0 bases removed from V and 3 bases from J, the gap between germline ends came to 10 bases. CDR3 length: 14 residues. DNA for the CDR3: TGCGCCAGCAGCTTGGACGGAGCAGTCTACGAGCAGTACTTC. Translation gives CASSLDGAVYEQYF.

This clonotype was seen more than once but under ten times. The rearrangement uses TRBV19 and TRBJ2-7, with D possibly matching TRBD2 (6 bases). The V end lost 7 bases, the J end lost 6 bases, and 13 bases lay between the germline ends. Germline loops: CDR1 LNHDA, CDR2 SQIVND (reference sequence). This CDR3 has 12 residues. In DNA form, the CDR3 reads TGTGCCAGTACGGGGGTGTACGGCGAGCAGTACTTC. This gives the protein CASTGVYGEQYF. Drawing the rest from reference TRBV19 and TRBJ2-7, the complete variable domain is DGGITQSPKYLFRKEGQNVTLSCEQNLNHDAMYWYRQDPGQGLRLIYYSQIVNDFQKGDIAEGYSVSREKKESFPLTVTSAQKNPTAFYLCASTGVYGEQYFGPGTRLTVT.

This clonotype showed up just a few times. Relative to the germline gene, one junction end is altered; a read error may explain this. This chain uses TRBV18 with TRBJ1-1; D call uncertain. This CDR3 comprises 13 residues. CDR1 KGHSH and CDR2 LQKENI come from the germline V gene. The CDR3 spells CASSPKGNSEAFF. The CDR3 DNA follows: TGTGCCAGCTCACCAAAAGGAAACAGTGAAGCTTTCTTT.

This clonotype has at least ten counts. The chain's CDR3 is CASSPTSGRSNEQYF. CDR3 bases: TGCGCCAGCAGCCCGACTAGCGGGAGAAGTAACGAGCAGTACTTC. The chain is built from TRBV5-1 and TRBJ2-7; 12 positions match TRBD2. The germline CDR1 and CDR2 sequences are SGHRS and YFSETQ. The CDR3 extends over 15 amino acids. The trim removed 4 bases at V and 5 bases at J, leaving 7 bases unmatched.

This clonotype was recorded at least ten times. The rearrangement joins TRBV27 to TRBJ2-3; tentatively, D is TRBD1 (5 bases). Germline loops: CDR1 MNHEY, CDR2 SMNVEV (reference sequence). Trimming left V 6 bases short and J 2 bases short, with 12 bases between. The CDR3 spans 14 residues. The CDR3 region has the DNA TGTGCCAGCAGCCAAGGGGCTGACACAGATACGCAGTATTTT. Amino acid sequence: CASSQGADTDTQYF.

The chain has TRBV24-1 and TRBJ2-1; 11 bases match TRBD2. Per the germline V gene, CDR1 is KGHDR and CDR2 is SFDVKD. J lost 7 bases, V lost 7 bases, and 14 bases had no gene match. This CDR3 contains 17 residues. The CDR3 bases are TGTGCCACCAGGGGAGATTCGACTAGCGGGAAGTGGAATGAGCAGTTCTTC. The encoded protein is CATRGDSTSGKWNEQFF.

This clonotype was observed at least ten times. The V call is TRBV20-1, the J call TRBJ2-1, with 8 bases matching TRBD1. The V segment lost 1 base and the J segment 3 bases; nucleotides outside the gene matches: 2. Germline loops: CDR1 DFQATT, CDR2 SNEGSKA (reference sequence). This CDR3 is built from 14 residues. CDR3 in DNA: TGCAGTGCTAGAGCCGGGACAGGCTACAATGAGCAGTTCTTC. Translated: CSARAGTGYNEQFF.

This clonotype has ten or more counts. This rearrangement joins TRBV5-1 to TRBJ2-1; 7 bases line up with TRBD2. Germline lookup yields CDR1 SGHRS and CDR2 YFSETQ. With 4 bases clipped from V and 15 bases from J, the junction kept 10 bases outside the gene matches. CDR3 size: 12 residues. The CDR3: CASSGDYDVWFF. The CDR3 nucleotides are TGCGCCAGCAGCGGGGACTATGACGTCTGGTTCTTC.

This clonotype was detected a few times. The CDR3 DNA reads TGTGCCAGCAGCTTGGTGGGACAGTCGCAGTACTTC. Translated, it gives CASSLVGQSQYF. The chain links TRBV7-2 to TRBJ2-7, with TRBD1 identical over 7 bases. The J segment lost 9 bases and the V segment lost 3 bases, leaving 5 bases of the junction unmatched. Germline assignment: CDR1 SGHTA and CDR2 FQGNSA. The CDR3 has 12 amino acids. The whole variable domain, remainder taken from reference TRBV7-2 and TRBJ2-7, is GAGVSQSPSNKVTEKGKDVELRCDPISGHTALYWYRQSLGQGLEFLIYFQGNSAPDKSGLPSDRFSAERTGGSVSTLTIQRTQQEDSAVYLCASSLVGQSQYFGPGTRLTVT.

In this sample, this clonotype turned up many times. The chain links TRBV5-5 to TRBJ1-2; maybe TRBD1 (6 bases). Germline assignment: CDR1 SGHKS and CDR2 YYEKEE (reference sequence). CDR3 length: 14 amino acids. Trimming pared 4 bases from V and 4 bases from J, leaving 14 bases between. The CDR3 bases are TGTGCCAGCAGCCCCGAACAGGGATTCTATGGCTACACCTTC. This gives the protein CASSPEQGFYGYTF. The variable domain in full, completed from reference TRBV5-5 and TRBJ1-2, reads DAGVTQSPTHLIKTRGQQVTLRCSPISGHKSVSWYQQVLGQGPQFIFQYYEKEERGRGNFPDRFSARQFPNYSSELNVNALLLGDSALYLCASSPEQGFYGYTFGSGTRLTVV.

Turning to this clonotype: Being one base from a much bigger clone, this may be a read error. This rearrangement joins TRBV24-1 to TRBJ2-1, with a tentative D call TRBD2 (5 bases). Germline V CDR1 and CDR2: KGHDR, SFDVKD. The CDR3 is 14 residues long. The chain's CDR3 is CATIDMAGRNEQFF. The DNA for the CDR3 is TGTGCCACCATTGATATGGCGGGTCGCAATGAGCAGTTCTTC.

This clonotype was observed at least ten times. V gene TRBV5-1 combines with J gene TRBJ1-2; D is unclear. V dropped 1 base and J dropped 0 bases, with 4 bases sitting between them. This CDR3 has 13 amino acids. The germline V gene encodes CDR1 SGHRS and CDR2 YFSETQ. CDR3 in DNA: TGCGCCAGCAGCTTGCCAGCTAACTATGGCTACACCTTC. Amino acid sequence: CASSLPANYGYTF.

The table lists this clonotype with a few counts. CDR3 amino acids: CASSLGGNSYGYTF. In nucleotides, the CDR3 is TGTGCCAGCAGTTTGGGGGGAAATAGCTATGGCTACACCTTC. This chain connects TRBV12-3 or TRBV12-4 to TRBJ1-2, with D tentatively TRBD1 (5 bases). Trimming cost V 3 bases and J 4 bases, with 12 bases left between them. The CDR3 consists of 14 residues.

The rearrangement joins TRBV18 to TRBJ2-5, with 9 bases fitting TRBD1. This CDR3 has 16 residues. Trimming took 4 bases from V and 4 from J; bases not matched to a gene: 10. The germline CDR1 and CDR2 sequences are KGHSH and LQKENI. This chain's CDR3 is CASSLEQGAGGETQYF. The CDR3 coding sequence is TGTGCCAGCTCACTAGAACAGGGGGCTGGAGGAGAGACCCAGTACTTC.

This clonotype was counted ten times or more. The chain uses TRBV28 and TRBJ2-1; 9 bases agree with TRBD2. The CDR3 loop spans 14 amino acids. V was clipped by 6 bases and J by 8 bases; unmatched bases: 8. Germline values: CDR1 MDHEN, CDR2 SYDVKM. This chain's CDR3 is CASRRRGGWDEQFF. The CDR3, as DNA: TGTGCCAGCAGAAGGCGGGGGGGTTGGGATGAGCAGTTCTTC.

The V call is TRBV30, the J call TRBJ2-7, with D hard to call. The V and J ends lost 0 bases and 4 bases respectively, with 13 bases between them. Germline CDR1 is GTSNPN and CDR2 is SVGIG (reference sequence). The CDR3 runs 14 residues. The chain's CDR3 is CAWSVGLGKYEQYF. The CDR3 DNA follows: TGTGCCTGGAGTGTAGGCCTAGGAAAGTACGAGCAGTACTTC.

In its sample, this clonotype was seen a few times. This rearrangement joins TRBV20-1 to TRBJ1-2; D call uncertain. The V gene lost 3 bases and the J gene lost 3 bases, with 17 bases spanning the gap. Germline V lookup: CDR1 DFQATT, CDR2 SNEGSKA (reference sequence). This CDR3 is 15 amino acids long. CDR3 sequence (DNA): TGCAGTGCTAGGAGTAGTCTGGGTATGGACTATGGCTACACCTTC. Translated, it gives CSARSSLGMDYGYTF.

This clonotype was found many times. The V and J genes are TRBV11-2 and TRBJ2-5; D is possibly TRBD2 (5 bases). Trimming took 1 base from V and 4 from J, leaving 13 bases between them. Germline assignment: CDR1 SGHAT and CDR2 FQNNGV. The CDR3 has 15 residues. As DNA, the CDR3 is TGTGCCAGCAGCTTAGTGTCCGGGGTTCCAGAGACCCAGTACTTC. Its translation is CASSLVSGVPETQYF.

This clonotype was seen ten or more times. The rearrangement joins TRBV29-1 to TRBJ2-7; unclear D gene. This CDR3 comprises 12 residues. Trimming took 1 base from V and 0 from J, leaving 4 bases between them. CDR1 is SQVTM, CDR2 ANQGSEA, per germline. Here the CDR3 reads CSVEVGSYEQYF. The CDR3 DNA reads TGCAGCGTTGAAGTCGGCTCCTACGAGCAGTACTTC.

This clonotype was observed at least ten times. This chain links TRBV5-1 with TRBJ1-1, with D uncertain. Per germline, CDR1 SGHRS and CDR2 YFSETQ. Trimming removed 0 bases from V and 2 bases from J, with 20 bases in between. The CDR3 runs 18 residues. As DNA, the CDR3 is TGCGCCAGCAGCTTGGCCAAGGTTTCGCCAGGCGGTAACACTGAAGCTTTCTTT. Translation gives CASSLAKVSPGGNTEAFF.

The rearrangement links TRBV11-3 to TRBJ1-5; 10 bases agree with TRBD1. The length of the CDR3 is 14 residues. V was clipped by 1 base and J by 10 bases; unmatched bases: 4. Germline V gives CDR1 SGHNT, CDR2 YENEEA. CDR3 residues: CASSLGGTGAPQHF. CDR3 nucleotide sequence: TGTGCCAGCAGCTTAGGCGGGACAGGGGCTCCCCAGCATTTT.

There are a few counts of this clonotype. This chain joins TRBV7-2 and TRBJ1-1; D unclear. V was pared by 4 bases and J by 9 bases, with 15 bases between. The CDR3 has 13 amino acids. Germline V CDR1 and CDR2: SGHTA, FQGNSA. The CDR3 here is CASSSDPQQQAFF. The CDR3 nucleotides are TGTGCCAGCAGCTCTGACCCCCAACAGCAAGCTTTCTTT.

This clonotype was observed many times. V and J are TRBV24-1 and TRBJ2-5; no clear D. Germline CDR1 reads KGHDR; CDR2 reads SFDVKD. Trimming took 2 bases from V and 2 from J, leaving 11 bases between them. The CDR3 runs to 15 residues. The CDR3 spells CATSDSRGRQETQYF. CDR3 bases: TGTGCCACCAGTGATTCGCGCGGACGGCAAGAGACCCAGTACTTC.

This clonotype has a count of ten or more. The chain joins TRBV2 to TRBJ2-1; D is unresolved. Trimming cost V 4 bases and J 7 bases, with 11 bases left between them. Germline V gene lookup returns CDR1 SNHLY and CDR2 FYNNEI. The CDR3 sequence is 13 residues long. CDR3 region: CASSVWVGNEQFF. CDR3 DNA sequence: TGTGCCAGCAGTGTTTGGGTTGGGAATGAGCAGTTCTTC.

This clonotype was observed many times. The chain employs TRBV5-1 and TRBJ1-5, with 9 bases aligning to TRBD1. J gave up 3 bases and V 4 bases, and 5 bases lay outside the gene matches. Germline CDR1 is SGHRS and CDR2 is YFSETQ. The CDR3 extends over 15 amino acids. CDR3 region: CASSPAQGANQPQHF. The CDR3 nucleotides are TGCGCCAGCAGCCCCGCACAGGGGGCCAATCAGCCCCAGCATTTT.

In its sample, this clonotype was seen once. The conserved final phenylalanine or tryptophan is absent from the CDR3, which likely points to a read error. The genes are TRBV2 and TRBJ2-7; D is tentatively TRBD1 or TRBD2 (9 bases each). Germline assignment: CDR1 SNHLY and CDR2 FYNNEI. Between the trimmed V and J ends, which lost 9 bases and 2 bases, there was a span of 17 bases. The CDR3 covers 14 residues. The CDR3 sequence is CASSGGQGPYEQYS. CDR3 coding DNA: TGTGCCAGTAGCGGGGGACAGGGCCCCTACGAGCAGTACTCC.

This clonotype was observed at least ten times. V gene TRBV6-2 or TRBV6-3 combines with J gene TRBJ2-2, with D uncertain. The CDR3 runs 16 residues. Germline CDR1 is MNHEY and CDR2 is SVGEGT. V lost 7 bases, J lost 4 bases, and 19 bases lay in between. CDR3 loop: CASNSVVIWGTGELFF. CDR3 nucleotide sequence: TGTGCCAGCAACTCCGTCGTAATTTGGGGCACCGGGGAGCTGTTTTTT.